This T cell receptor (beta chain) was identified during a study of early T cells in non-severe SARS-CoV-2 infection. The wider study: Sequencing targeted bulk RNA from unsorted whole blood, leaving chains unpaired.

Germline CDR1 LNHDA, CDR2 SQIVND (reference sequence). This CDR3 comprises 13 residues. Trimming cost V 3 bases and J 7 bases, with 10 bases left between them. This clonotype was observed at least ten times. Individual cDNA molecules received unique molecular identifiers. TCRdb re-called the 5' RACE reads through MiXCR, storing one row per CDR3 protein. The sample carries approximately 67,000 distinct CDR3 sequences, under 14% recorded once. The source material was whole blood. V and J are TRBV19 and TRBJ2-1, with a weak D call TRBD1 (6 bases). The TCR originated in an adult who was a healthcare worker with PCR-confirmed SARS-CoV-2 infection or an uninfected control (not recorded which). CDR3 sequence (DNA): TGTGCCAGTAGTATTACAGGGTCGAATGAGCAGTTCTTC. Encoded protein: CASSITGSNEQFF. The full variable domain, with the rest looked up from reference TRBV19 and TRBJ2-1, is DGGITQSPKYLFRKEGQNVTLSCEQNLNHDAMYWYRQDPGQGLRLIYYSQIVNDFQKGDIAEGYSVSREKKESFPLTVTSAQKNPTAFYLCASSITGSNEQFFGPGTRLTVL.